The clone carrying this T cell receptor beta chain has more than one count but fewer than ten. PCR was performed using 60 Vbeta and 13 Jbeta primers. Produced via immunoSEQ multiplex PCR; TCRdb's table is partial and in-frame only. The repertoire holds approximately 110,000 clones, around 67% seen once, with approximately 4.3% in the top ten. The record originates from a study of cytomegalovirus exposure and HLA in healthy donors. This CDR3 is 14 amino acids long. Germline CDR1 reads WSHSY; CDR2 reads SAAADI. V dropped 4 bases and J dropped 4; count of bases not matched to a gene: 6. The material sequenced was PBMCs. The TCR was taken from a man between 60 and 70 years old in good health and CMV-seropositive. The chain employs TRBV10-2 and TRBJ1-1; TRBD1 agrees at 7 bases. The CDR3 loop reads CASSAPGQSTEAFF. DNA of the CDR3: TGCGCCAGCAGTGCGCCGGGACAGAGCACTGAAGCTTTCTTT.